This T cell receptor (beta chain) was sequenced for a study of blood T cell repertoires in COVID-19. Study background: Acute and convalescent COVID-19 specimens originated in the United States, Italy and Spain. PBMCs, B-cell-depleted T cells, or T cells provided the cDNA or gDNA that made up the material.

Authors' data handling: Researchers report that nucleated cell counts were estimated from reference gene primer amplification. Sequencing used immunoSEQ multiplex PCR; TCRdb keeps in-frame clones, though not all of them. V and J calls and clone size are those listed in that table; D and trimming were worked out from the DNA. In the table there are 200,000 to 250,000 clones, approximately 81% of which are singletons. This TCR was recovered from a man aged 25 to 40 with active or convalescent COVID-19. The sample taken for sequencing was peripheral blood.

CDR3 residues: CASSYGTGEWGNEQFF. The CDR3 region has the DNA TGTGCCAGCAGTTACGGGACAGGGGAATGGGGAAATGAGCAGTTCTTC. This rearrangement joins TRBV6-2 or TRBV6-3 to TRBJ2-1, with 10 bases identical to TRBD1. Trimming at V came to 2 bases and at J to 7 bases, leaving 8 bases not matched to a gene. Germline V CDR1 and CDR2: MNHEY, SVGEGT. CDR3 length: 16 residues.